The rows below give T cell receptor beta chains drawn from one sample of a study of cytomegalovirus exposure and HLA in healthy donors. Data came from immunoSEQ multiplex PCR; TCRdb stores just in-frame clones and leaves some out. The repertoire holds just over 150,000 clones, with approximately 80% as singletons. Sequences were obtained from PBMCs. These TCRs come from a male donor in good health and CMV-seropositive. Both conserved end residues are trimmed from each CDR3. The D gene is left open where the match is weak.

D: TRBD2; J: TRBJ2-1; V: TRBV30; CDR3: AWTHTSGPYNEQF
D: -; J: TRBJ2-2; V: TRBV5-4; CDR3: ASSLRRGYFTGELF
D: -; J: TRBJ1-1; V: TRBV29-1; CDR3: SVYTGNTEAF
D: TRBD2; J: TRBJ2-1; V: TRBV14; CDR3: ASSRGLAIFSYNEQF
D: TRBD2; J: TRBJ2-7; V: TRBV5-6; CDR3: ASSFGTSTYEQY
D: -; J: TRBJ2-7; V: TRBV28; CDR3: ASSTDSGYTYEQY
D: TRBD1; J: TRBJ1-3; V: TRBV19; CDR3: ASSSRTGQGTIY
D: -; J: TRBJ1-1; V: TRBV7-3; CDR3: ASSLSGSYFLNTEAF
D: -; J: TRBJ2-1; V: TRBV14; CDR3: ASSQGQVHEQF
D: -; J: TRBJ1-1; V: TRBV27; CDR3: ASSARGGLRSNTEAF
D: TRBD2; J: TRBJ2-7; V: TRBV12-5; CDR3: ASGQGLAGEYEQY
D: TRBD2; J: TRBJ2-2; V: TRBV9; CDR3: ASRRGLAGLGANTGELF
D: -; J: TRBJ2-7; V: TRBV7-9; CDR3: SSSPAGVSYEQY
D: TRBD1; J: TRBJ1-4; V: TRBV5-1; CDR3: ASSSAGQGNEKLF
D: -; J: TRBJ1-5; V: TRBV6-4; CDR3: ASSDSGGSNQPQH
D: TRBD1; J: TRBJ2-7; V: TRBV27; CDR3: ASSQDRGGFEQY
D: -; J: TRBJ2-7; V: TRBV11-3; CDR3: ASSFFLQGAEQY
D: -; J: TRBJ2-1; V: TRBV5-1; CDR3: ASAEGNHEQF
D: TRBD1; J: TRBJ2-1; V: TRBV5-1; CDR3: ASSLVQGAPSDEQF
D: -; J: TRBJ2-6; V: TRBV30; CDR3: AFRGSGTFSGANVLT
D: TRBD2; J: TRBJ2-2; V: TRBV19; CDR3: ASSMVRGGSTGELF
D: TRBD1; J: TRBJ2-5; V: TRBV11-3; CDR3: ASSSDRDGEGQY
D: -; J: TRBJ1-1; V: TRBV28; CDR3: ASSLLSTVRNTEAF
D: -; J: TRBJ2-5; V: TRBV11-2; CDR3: ASSLGGGEIQY
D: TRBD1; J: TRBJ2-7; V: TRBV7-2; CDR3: ASSPNGQGASGQY
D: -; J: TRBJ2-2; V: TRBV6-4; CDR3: ASREDGGAATGELF
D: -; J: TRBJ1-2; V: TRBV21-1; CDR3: ASSNRSRTGGNYGYT
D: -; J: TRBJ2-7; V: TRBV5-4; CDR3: ASSRQGNSYEQY
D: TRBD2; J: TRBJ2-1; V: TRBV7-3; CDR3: ASSTSGRANEQF
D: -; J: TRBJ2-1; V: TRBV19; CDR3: ASSTLHNEQF
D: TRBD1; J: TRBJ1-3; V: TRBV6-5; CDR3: ASSPGQGKANTIY
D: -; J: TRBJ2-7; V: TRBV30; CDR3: AWSDGSYEQY